The sequence of this T cell receptor (beta chain) was determined in a study of blood T cell repertoires in COVID-19. Background on the study: COVID-19 samples from acute and convalescent phases originated in the United States, Italy and Spain. Sample material is recorded as cDNA or gDNA derived from T cells, B-cell-depleted T cells, or PBMCs.

This clone was seen once. Per the authors' pipeline: Estimated nucleated cell counts came from reference gene primer amplification. Generated by immunoSEQ multiplex PCR, the TCRdb table keeps only in-frame clones and is missing some. V, J and clone size reflect that table, while D and trimming were determined from the DNA. Altogether 210,000 or so clones are present, around 80% being singletons, with the ten largest covering 18%. Trimming removed 4 bases at V and 1 base at J, with 8 bases between. Germline assignment: CDR1 GTSNPN and CDR2 SVGIG (reference sequence). The CDR3 consists of 13 residues. V is TRBV30 and J is TRBJ1-3; no definite D call. The source of this sequence is a woman aged 80 or over with active or convalescent COVID-19. Material: peripheral blood. For the CDR3, the DNA is TGTGCCTGGACGACGGGATCTGGAAACACCATATATTTT. Residues: CAWTTGSGNTIYF.